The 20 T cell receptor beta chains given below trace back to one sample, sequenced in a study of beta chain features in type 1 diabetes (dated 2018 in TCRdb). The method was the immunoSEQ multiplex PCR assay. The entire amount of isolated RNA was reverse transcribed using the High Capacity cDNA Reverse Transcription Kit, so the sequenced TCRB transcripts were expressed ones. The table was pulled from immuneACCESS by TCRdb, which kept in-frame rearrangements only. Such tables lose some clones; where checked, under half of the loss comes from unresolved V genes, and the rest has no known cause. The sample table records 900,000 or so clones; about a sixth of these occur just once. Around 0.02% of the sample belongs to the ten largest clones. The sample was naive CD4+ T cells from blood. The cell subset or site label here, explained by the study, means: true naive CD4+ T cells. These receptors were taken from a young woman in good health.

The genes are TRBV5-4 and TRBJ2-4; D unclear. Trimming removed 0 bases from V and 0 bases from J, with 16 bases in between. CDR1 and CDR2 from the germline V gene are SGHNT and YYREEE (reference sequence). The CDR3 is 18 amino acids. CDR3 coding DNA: TGTGCCAGCAGCTTGGATGGAGTCAGCCTAATAGCCAAAAACATTCAGTACTTC. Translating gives CASSLDGVSLIAKNIQYF.

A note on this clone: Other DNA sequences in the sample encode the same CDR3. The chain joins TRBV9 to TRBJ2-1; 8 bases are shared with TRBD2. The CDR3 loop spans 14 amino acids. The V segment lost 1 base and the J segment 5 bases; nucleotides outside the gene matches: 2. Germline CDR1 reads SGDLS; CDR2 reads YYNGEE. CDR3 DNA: TGTGCCAGCAGCGTAACTAGCGGAAACAATGAGCAGTTCTTC. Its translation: CASSVTSGNNEQFF.

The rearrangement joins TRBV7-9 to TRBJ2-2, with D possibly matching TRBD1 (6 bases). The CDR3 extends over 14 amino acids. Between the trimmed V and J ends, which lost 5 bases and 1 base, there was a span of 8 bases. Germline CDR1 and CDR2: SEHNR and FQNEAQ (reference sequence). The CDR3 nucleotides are TGTGCCAGCAGCCCGACAGGGAACACCGGGGAGCTGTTTTTT. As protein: CASSPTGNTGELFF.

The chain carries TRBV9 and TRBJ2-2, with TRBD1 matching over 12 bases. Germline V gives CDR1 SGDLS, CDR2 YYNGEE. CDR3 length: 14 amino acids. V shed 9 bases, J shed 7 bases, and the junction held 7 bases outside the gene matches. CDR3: CAKRDRGPGGELFF. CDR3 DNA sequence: TGTGCCAAGAGGGACAGGGGGCCTGGCGGGGAGCTGTTTTTT. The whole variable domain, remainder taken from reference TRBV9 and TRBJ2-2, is DSGVTQTPKHLITATGQRVTLRCSPRSGDLSVYWYQQSLDQGLQFLIQYYNGEERAKGNILERFSAQQFPDLHSELNLSSLELGDSALYFCAKRDRGPGGELFFGEGSRLTVL.

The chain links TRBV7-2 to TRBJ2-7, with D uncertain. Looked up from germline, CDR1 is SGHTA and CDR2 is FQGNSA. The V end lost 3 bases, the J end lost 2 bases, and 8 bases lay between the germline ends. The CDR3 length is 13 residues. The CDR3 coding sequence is TGTGCCAGCAGCTTCGGCGCAACCTACGAGCAGTACTTC. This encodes CASSFGATYEQYF.

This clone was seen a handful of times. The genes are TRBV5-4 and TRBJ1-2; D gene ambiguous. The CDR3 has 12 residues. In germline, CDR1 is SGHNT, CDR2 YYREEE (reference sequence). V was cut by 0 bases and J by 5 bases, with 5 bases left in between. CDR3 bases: TGTGCCAGCAGCTTGGTAGGATATGGCTACACCTTC. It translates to CASSLVGYGYTF. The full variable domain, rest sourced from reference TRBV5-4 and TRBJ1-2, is ETGVTQSPTHLIKTRGQQVTLRCSSQSGHNTVSWYQQALGQGPQFIFQYYREEENGRGNFPPRFSGLQFPNYSSELNVNALELDDSALYLCASSLVGYGYTFGSGTRLTVV.

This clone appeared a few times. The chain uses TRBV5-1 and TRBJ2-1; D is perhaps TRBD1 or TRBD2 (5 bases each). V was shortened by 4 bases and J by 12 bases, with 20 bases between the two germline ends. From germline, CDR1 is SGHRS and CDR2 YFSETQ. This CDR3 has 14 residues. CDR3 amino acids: CASSPADTSGVQFF. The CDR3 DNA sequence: TGCGCCAGCAGCCCAGCGGACACATCGGGCGTGCAGTTCTTC.

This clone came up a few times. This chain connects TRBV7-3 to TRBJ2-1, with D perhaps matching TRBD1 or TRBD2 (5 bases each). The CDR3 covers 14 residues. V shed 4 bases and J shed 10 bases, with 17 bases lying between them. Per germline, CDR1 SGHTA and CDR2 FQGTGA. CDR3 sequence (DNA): TGTGCCAGCAGCTCCTCGGGGACCGCTTGGGAGCAGTTCTTC. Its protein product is CASSSSGTAWEQFF.

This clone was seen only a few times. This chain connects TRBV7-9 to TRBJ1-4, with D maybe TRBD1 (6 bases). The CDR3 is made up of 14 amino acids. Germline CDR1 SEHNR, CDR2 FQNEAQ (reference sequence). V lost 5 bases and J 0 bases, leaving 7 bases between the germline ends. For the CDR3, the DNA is TGTGCCAGCAGCCGGGACACAACTAATGAAAAACTGTTTTTT. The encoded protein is CASSRDTTNEKLFF.

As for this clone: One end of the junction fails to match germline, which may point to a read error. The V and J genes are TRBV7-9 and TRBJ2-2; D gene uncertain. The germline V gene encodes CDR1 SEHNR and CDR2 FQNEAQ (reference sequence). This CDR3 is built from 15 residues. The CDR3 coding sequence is TGTGCCAGCAGTTTAGGGATCGAGACCCCCGGGGAGCTGTTTTTT. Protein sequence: CASSLGIETPGELFF.

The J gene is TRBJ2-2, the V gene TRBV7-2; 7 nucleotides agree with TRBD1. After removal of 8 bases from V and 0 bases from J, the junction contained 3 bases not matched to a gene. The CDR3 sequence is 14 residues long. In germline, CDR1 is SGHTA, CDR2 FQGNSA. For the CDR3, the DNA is TGTGCCAGCTCGACAGGGCCGAACACCGGGGAGCTGTTTTTT. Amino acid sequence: CASSTGPNTGELFF.

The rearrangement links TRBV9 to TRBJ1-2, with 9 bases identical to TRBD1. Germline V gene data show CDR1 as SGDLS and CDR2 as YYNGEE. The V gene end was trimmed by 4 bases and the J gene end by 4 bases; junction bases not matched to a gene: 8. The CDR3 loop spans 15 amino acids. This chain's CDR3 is CASSFRDREGYGYTF. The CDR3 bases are TGTGCCAGCAGCTTTCGGGACAGGGAGGGCTATGGCTACACCTTC.

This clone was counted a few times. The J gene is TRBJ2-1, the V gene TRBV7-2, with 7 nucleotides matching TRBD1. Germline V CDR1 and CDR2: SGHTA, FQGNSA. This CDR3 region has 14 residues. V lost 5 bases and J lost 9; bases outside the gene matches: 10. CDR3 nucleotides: TGTGCCAGCAGCCCCCCCAGGGGGAGTGGTGAGCAGTTCTTC. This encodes CASSPPRGSGEQFF.

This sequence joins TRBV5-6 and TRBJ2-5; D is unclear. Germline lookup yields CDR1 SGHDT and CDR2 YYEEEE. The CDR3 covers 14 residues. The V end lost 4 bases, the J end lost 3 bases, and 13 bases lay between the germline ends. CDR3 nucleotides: TGTGCCAGCAGCCAATTAAACATTAAAGAGACCCAGTACTTC. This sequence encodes CASSQLNIKETQYF.

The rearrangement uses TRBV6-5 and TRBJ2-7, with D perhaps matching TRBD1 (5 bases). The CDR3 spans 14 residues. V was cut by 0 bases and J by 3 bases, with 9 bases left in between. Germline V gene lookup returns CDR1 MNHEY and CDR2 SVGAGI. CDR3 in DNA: TGTGCCAGCAGTTACTCGGGGCAGAACTACGAGCAGTACTTC. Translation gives CASSYSGQNYEQYF.

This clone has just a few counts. The CDR3 region is CASRSPGDTQYF. CDR3 coding DNA: TGTGCCAGCAGATCGCCCGGGGATACGCAGTATTTT. This chain uses TRBV28 with TRBJ2-3; D uncertain. Germline V gene data show CDR1 as MDHEN and CDR2 as SYDVKM. V lost 6 bases and J 6 bases, leaving 10 bases between the germline ends. The CDR3 length is 12 residues.

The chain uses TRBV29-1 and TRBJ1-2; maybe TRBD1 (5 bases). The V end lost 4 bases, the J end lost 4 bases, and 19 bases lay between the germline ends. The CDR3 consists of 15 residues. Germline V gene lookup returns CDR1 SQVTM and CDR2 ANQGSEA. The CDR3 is CSVVIEGHGGYGYTF. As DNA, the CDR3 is TGCAGCGTTGTAATCGAAGGGCATGGGGGCTATGGCTACACCTTC.

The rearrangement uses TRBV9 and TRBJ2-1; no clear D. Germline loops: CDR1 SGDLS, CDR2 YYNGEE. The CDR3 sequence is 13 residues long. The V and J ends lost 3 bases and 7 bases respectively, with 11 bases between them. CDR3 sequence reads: CASSAPLVNEQFF. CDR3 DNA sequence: TGTGCCAGCAGCGCCCCTCTAGTTAATGAGCAGTTCTTC.

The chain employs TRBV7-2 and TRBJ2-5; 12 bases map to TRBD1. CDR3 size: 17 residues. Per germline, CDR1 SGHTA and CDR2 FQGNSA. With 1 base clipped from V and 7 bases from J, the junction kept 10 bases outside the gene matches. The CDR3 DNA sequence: TGTGCCAGCAGCTTAGTGATCGGGACAGGGGGCGCGGGGACCCAGTACTTC. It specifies CASSLVIGTGGAGTQYF.

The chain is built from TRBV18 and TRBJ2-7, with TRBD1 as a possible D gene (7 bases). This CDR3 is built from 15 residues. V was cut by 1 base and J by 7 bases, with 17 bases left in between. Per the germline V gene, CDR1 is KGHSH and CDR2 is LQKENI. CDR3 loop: CASSPRGRGDFEQYF. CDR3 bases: TGTGCCAGCTCACCACGGGGCAGGGGGGACTTTGAGCAGTACTTC.